The 18 T cell receptor beta chains below were found in one sample sequenced in a study of T cells in Graves' hyperthyroidism and ophthalmopathy. Amplified TCR beta CDR3 regions came from RNA transcripts. TCR CDR3 underwent first-round RT-PCR with the HTBI primer set. TCRdb recomputed calls from the multiplex PCR reads with MiXCR, one row per CDR3 protein. This repertoire shows hundreds of thousands of distinct CDR3 sequences, more than 14% found once; its top ten account for approximately 13%. The specimen sequenced was blood. The receptor set was obtained from a woman between 50 and 59 years old with Graves' ophthalmopathy.

This clonotype was counted a few times. The chain combines TRBV9 with TRBJ2-6; no clear D gene. This CDR3 spans 14 amino acids. The germline V and J ends were trimmed by 8 bases and 3 bases, with 12 bases remaining between them. CDR1 and CDR2 (germline): SGDLS, YYNGEE. For the CDR3, the DNA is TGTGCCAGTTCTACCCCTAGTGGGGCCAACGTCCTGACTTTC. Translated, it gives CASSTPSGANVLTF.

This clonotype has only a few counts. The CDR3 bases are TGTGCCAGCAGCGTAGGGATTAGATCTTACGAGCAGTACTTC. Amino acid sequence: CASSVGIRSYEQYF. The chain recombines TRBV9 with TRBJ2-7; no clear D gene. Germline lookup yields CDR1 SGDLS and CDR2 YYNGEE. The CDR3 runs 14 residues. With 0 bases removed from V and 4 bases from J, the gap between germline ends came to 11 bases.

This clonotype has a handful of counts. J is TRBJ1-6 and V is TRBV14; maybe TRBD1 (6 bases). Germline values: CDR1 SGHDN, CDR2 FVKESK. This CDR3 spans 11 amino acids. V gave up 3 bases and J gave up 14 bases, with 8 bases separating them. CDR3 bases: TGTGCCAGCAGCCACGGACAGTCCCTCCACTTT. Translated: CASSHGQSLHF.

Of note for this clonotype: A much larger clone is a single base away; this may be a read error. The V gene is TRBV5-5, the J gene TRBJ2-1, with 10 bases aligning to TRBD2. The CDR3 extends over 13 amino acids. Germline V gives CDR1 SGHKS, CDR2 YYEKEE (reference sequence). The CDR3 protein is CASRGLAPNEQSF. The CDR3 DNA sequence: TGTGCCAGTAGGGGACTAGCGCCTAATGAGCAGTCCTTC.

There are many counts of this clonotype. V is TRBV7-2 and J is TRBJ1-1; a weak D match, TRBD1 (6 bases). This CDR3 is built from 15 residues. Germline CDR1 SGHTA, CDR2 FQGNSA. With 6 bases removed from V and 1 base from J, the gap between germline ends came to 15 bases. Here the CDR3 reads CASRGTGTTNTEAFF. For the CDR3, the DNA is TGTGCCAGCAGGGGCACCGGGACAACGAACACTGAAGCTTTCTTT.

This clonotype was found many times. V usage is TRBV18 and J usage is TRBJ2-7; TRBD2 matches 8 bases. Germline V gene lookup returns CDR1 KGHSH and CDR2 LQKENI. With 2 bases clipped from V and 4 bases from J, the junction kept 4 bases outside the gene matches. This CDR3 is 14 amino acids long. CDR3 sequence reads: CASSPNSGGYEQYF. In nucleotides, the CDR3 is TGTGCCAGCTCACCAAACAGCGGGGGATACGAGCAGTACTTC. Supplemented by reference TRBV18 and TRBJ2-7, the full variable domain reads NAGVMQNPRHLVRRRGQEARLRCSPMKGHSHVYWYRQLPEEGLKFMVYLQKENIIDESGMPKERFSAEFPKEGPSILRIQQVVRGDSAAYFCASSPNSGGYEQYFGPGTRLTVT.

This clonotype turned up a few times. The CDR3 sequence: CASTDRPATNEKLFF. The CDR3 DNA reads TGTGCCAGTACAGACAGACCTGCAACTAATGAAAAACTGTTTTTT. This chain joins TRBV19 and TRBJ1-4; the D gene is possibly TRBD1 (5 bases). The germline V and J ends were trimmed by 7 bases and 0 bases, with 12 bases remaining between them. Germline CDR1 is LNHDA and CDR2 is SQIVND (reference sequence). The CDR3 covers 15 residues.

This clonotype turned up a few times. The chain joins TRBV19 to TRBJ2-7; TRBD1 or TRBD2 may be the D gene (6 bases each). The V and J ends lost 2 bases and 4 bases respectively, with 12 bases between them. The CDR3 is made up of 14 amino acids. Germline loops: CDR1 LNHDA, CDR2 SQIVND (reference sequence). The CDR3 loop is CASSILGGSYEQYF. CDR3 nucleotides: TGTGCCAGTAGTATATTAGGGGGGTCTTACGAGCAGTACTTC.

The rearrangement joins TRBV7-3 to TRBJ2-1; D may be TRBD2 (5 bases). Germline assignment: CDR1 SGHTA and CDR2 FQGTGA. This CDR3 region has 15 residues. V was cut by 2 bases and J by 5 bases, with 13 bases left in between. CDR3 nucleotides: TGTGCCAGCAGCTTAGTGGCGGGTTCTAACAATGAGCAGTTCTTC. As protein: CASSLVAGSNNEQFF.

In this sample, this clonotype turned up many times. CDR3 DNA: TGTGCCAGCAGCTCAAGGTGGCGGGAGGCCTTCCAAGAGACCCAGTACTTC. Its protein is CASSSRWREAFQETQYF. This rearrangement joins TRBV7-3 to TRBJ2-5; TRBD2 aligns across 8 bases. Trimming cost V 4 bases and J 1 base; bases outside gene matches: 11. The CDR3 totals 17 residues. Per germline, CDR1 SGHTA and CDR2 FQGTGA.

In this sample, this clonotype turned up many times. The chain combines TRBV11-3 with TRBJ1-2; 8 bases are shared with TRBD1. Trimming took 5 bases from V and 1 from J; bases not matched to a gene: 15. The CDR3 has 18 residues. Germline values: CDR1 SGHNT, CDR2 YENEEA. CDR3 in DNA: TGTGCCAGCAGCCCCGGTCTCGGACAGGGCGAAATTAACTATGGCTACACCTTC. It is translated as CASSPGLGQGEINYGYTF.

There are a few counts of this clonotype. The V call is TRBV25-1, the J call TRBJ2-7, with D maybe TRBD1 (6 bases). Trimming stripped 4 bases from V and 1 base from J, with 8 bases between. This CDR3 region has 13 residues. Per germline, CDR1 MGHDK and CDR2 SYGVNS. The CDR3 DNA sequence: TGTGCCAGCAGTGCGACAGGTTCCTACGAGCAGTACTTC. Amino acids: CASSATGSYEQYF.

This clonotype has just a few counts. The V and J genes are TRBV20-1 and TRBJ2-5, with D perhaps given as TRBD1 or TRBD2 (5 bases each). CDR3 size: 14 residues. V dropped 6 bases and J dropped 11 bases, with 25 bases sitting between them. The germline V gene encodes CDR1 DFQATT and CDR2 SNEGSKA (reference sequence). The CDR3 DNA reads as TGCAGTGCAATAGACCTTAGGGGCAAGAGAGGGCAGTACTTC. Residues: CSAIDLRGKRGQYF.

This clonotype appeared a few times. This chain links TRBV19 with TRBJ2-3, with TRBD1 as a possible D gene (6 bases). Germline assignment: CDR1 LNHDA and CDR2 SQIVND (reference sequence). There are 18 residues in the CDR3. Trimming removed 6 bases from V and 0 bases from J, with 22 bases in between. This CDR3 is CASSKPRAGQRSTDTQYF. CDR3 sequence (DNA): TGTGCCAGTAGCAAACCCCGGGCCGGACAGCGTAGCACAGATACGCAGTATTTT.

This clonotype was recorded a few times. The CDR3 loop reads CASSQGPQGTDTQYF. In DNA, the CDR3 is TGCGCCAGCAGCCAAGGTCCCCAGGGCACAGATACGCAGTATTTT. J is TRBJ2-3 and V is TRBV4-3; D ambiguous. The V gene's germline CDR1 is LGHNA and CDR2 YSLEER. The CDR3 runs to 15 residues. Trimming removed 1 base from V and 1 base from J, with 9 bases in between.

This clonotype occurred once. A much larger clone is a single base away; this may be a read error. CDR3 region: CASSVPSDSTDTQYF. The CDR3 bases are TGTGCCAGCAGCGTACCGAGCGACTCCACAGATACGCAGTATTTT. The chain combines TRBV5-6 with TRBJ2-3; D is uncertain. Germline CDR1 is SGHDT and CDR2 is YYEEEE. V gave up 4 bases and J gave up 2 bases, with 14 bases separating them. The CDR3 runs 15 residues.

This clonotype was observed once. A much more abundant neighbour one base away suggests this may be a read error. Here the CDR3 omits its conserved ending phenylalanine or tryptophan, so a read error is the likely source. J is TRBJ1-5 and V is TRBV30, with 7 bases fitting TRBD1. Germline CDR1 and CDR2: GTSNPN and SVGIG (reference sequence). Trimming at V came to 4 bases and at J to 6 bases, leaving 3 bases not matched to a gene. The CDR3 runs 12 residues. CDR3 sequence (DNA): TGTGCCTGGAACAGGGGCAGTCAGCCCCAGCATCTT. It encodes CAWNRGSQPQHL.

A few counts support this clonotype. The rearrangement joins TRBV5-4 to TRBJ2-1; D is unclear. Trimming stripped 1 base from V and 4 bases from J, with 12 bases between. Germline assignment: CDR1 SGHNT and CDR2 YYREEE (reference sequence). The CDR3 is 15 amino acids. CDR3 DNA: TGTGCCAGCAGCTTGAACGGTTCCCCTTACAATGAGCAGTTCTTC. This codes for CASSLNGSPYNEQFF.